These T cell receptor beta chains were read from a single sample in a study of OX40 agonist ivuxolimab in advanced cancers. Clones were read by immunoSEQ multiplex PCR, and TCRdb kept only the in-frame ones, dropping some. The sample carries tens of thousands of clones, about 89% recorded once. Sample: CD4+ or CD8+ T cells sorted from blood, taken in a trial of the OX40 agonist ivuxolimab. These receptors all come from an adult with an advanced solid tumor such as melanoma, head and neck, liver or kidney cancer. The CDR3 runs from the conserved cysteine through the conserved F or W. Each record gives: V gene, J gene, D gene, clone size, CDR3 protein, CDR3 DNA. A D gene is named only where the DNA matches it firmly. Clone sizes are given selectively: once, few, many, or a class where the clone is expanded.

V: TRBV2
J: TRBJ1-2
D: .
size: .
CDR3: CASSESTGTLFGYTF
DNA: TGTGCCAGCAGTGAATCAACCGGGACACTTTTCGGCTACACCTTC

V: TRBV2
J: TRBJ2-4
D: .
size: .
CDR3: CASSTENIQYF
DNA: TGTGCCAGCTCCACGGAAAACATTCAGTACTTC

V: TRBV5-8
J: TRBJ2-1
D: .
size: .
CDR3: CASSSGGIPTNEQFF
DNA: TGTGCCAGCAGCTCAGGAGGGATCCCCACCAATGAGCAGTTCTTC

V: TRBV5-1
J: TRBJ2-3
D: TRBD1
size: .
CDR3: CASSPIQGTGDTQYF
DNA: TGCGCCAGCAGCCCGATACAGGGGACGGGGGATACGCAGTATTTT

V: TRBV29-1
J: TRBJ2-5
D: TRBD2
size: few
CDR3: CSVEGFLLAETQYF
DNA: TGCAGCGTTGAGGGATTCCTACTAGCGGAGACCCAGTACTTC

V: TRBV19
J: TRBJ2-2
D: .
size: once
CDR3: CASKAAMNTGELFF
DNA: TGTGCCAGTAAGGCCGCGATGAACACCGGGGAGCTGTTTTTT

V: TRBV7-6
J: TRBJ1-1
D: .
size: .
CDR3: CASSLMIGGGTEAFF
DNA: TGTGCCAGCAGCTTGATGATCGGGGGAGGAACTGAAGCTTTCTTT

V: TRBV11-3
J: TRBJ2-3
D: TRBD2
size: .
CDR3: CASSPSKRGSPDTQYF
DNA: TGTGCCAGCAGCCCCTCAAAGCGCGGGAGCCCTGATACGCAGTATTTT

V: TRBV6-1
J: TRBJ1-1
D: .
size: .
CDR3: CVSLRAPGAEAFF
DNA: TGTGTCAGCCTACGGGCGCCCGGCGCTGAAGCTTTCTTT

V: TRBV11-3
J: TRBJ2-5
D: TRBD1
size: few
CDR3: CASSFFFGQGGQETQYF
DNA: TGTGCCAGCAGCTTTTTTTTCGGACAGGGGGGGCAAGAGACCCAGTACTTC

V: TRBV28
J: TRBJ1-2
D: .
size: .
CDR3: CASSPPQGRLNYGYTF
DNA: TGTGCCAGCAGTCCCCCCCAGGGGAGATTAAACTATGGCTACACCTTC

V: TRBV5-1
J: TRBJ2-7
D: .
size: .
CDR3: CASSFSLAPTYEQYF
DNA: TGCGCCAGCAGCTTTTCCCTAGCCCCTACCTACGAGCAGTACTTC

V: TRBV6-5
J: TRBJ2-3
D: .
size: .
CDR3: CASSYSKADTQYF
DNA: TGTGCCAGCAGTTACTCGAAGGCAGATACGCAGTATTTT

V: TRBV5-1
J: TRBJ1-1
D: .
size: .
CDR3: CASSRDLRGGEAFF
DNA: TGCGCCAGCAGCCGGGACCTCAGGGGCGGTGAAGCTTTCTTT

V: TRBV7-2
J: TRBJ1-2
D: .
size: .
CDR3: CASSLMSGTYTF
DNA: TGTGCCAGCAGCTTAATGTCAGGGACCTACACCTTC

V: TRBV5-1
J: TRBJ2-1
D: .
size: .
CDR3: CASSFLRSEQFF
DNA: TGCGCCAGCAGCTTTCTCCGAAGTGAGCAGTTCTTC

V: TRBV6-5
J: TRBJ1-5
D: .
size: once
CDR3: CASSYPQAYQPQHF
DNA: TGTGCCAGCAGTTACCCCCAGGCTTATCAGCCCCAGCATTTT

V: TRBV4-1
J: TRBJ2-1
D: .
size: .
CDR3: CASSQAGHTSYNEQFF
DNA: TGCGCCAGCAGCCAAGCGGGGCACACCTCCTACAATGAGCAGTTCTTC

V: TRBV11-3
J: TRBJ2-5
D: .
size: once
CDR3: CASSLKETQYF
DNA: TGTGCCAGCAGCTTAAAGGAGACCCAGTACTTC

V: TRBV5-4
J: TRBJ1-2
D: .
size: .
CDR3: CASSFGRRGYTF
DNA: TGTGCCAGCAGCTTTGGGCGGAGAGGCTACACCTTC

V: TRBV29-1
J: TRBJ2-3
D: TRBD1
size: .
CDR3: CSVVQGAGNTQYF
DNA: TGCAGCGTTGTCCAGGGGGCAGGCAATACGCAGTATTTT

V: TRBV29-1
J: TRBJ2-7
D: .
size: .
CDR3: CSVEYAGNEQYF
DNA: TGCAGCGTTGAGTATGCTGGGAACGAGCAGTACTTC

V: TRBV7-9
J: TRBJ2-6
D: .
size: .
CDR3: CASSGRRSGANVLTF
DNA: TGTGCCAGCAGCGGACGGCGCTCTGGGGCCAACGTCCTGACTTTC

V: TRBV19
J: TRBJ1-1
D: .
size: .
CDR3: CASSMEGAGNTEAFF
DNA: TGTGCCAGTAGTATGGAAGGGGCAGGGAACACTGAAGCTTTCTTT

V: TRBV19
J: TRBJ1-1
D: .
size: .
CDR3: CASSIDRGFEAFF
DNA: TGTGCCAGTAGTATAGATCGGGGCTTTGAAGCTTTCTTT

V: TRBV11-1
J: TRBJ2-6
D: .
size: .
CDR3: CASSFGLPSSGANVLTF
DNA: TGTGCCAGCAGCTTCGGGCTTCCGAGCTCTGGGGCCAACGTCCTGACTTTC

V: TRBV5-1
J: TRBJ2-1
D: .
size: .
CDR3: CASTPGSPHNEQFF
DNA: TGCGCCAGCACCCCCGGAAGTCCCCACAATGAGCAGTTCTTC

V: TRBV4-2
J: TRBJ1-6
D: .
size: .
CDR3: CASSQDRLGGSDSPLHF
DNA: TGTGCCAGCAGCCAAGATCGTCTGGGGGGGTCCGATTCACCCCTCCACTTT

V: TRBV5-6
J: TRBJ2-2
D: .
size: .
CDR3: CASSSADRNTGELFF
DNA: TGTGCCAGCAGCTCAGCGGACAGGAACACCGGGGAGCTGTTTTTT

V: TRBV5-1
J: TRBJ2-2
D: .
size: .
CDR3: CASSLAERTLHTGELFF
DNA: TGCGCCAGCAGCTTGGCCGAGCGAACTCTACACACCGGGGAGCTGTTTTTT

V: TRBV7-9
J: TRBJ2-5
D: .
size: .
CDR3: CASTRTGGTGETQYF
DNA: TGTGCCAGCACTCGGACCGGGGGAACGGGAGAGACCCAGTACTTC

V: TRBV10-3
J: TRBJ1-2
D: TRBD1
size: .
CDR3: CAIGTEKNYGYTF
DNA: TGTGCCATAGGGACAGAAAAGAACTATGGCTACACCTTC

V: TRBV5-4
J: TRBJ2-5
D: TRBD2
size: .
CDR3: CASTSGRGRETQYF
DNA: TGTGCCAGCACTAGCGGGAGGGGGCGAGAGACCCAGTACTTC

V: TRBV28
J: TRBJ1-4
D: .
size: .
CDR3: CASNERGARDEKLFF
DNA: TGTGCCAGCAATGAAAGAGGGGCTAGGGATGAAAAACTGTTTTTT

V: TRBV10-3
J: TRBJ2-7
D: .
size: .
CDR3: CATSGTEDEQYF
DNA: TGTGCCACCTCAGGGACTGAGGACGAGCAGTACTTC

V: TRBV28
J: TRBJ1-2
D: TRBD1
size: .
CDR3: CASSLGGGGQGRNYGYTF
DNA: TGTGCCAGCAGTTTAGGGGGAGGGGGACAGGGTAGAAACTATGGCTACACCTTC

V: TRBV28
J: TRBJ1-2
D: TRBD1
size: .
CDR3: CASSSSSTGGAVNGYTF
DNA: TGTGCCAGCAGTTCCTCCTCAACAGGGGGCGCGGTCAATGGCTACACCTTC

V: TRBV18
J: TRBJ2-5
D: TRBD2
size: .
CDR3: CASSAFWASGNQETQYF
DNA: TGTGCCAGCTCGGCCTTCTGGGCTAGCGGAAACCAAGAGACCCAGTACTTC